This section outlines one T cell receptor (beta chain) sequence together with its context. A read error may produce the germline difference seen at one junction end. This sample stems from a study of T cells in tumors after PD-1 blockade. Study context: Patients had no prior checkpoint blockade, systemic immunosuppressants, or anti-cancer therapy within 4 weeks. Peripheral blood samples averaged around 33,000 unique clonotypes and more than 90,000 templates.

The CDR3 loop spans 17 amino acids. Germline lookup yields CDR1 SSHAT and CDR2 FNYEAQ (reference sequence). Produced via immunoSEQ multiplex PCR; TCRdb's table is partial and in-frame only. In the table there are around 25,000 clones, over 80% of which are singletons. Genomic DNA template from tumor biopsies or peripheral blood, about 600 ng to 6,500 ng input. The chain uses TRBV7-7 and TRBJ2-2; no clear D. The origin of this receptor is a human donor with basal cell carcinoma. The sequenced sample was PBMCs, obtained after anti-PD-1 treatment. The CDR3 loop is CASSLRDTRSNTGELFF. In DNA, the CDR3 is TGTGCTAGCAGCTTACGAGACACACGGTCGAACACCGGGGAGCTGTTTTTT.